The following is a T cell receptor (beta chain) sequence with its context. Some clones are missing from TCRdb's copy, which holds only in-frame ones; the method was immunoSEQ multiplex PCR. Among around 360,000 clones listed, roughly 84% were seen once. These data belong to a study of blood T cell repertoires in COVID-19. Germline V gene data show CDR1 as MNHEY and CDR2 as SVGAGI. This CDR3 spans 13 amino acids. V was cut by 2 bases and J by 5 bases, with 7 bases left in between. The source of this sequence is a woman aged 25 to 39 who had recovered from COVID-19. This chain links TRBV6-5 with TRBJ2-1; unclear D gene. What was sequenced was PBMCs or T cells enriched from blood (not recorded which). This chain's CDR3 is CASSYGPNNEQFF. In DNA form, the CDR3 reads TGTGCCAGCAGTTACGGGCCCAACAATGAGCAGTTCTTC.